This TCR beta chain was observed in a study of identical twins. Every one of the donors was a healthy Caucasian. MiXCR, applied by TCRdb to the 5' RACE reads, yields one record per CDR3 protein. This sample has 570,000 or so distinct CDR3 sequences, with roughly 9.5% found just once. Study outcomes and limitations: It was cross-sectional statistical analysis, not following the same donors, that the conclusions relied on. The authors noted that invariant MAIT and iNKT cells could partly confound zero-insertion analyses.

This clonotype showed up just a few times. Antigen unknown. V lost 5 bases, J lost 3 bases, and 7 bases stayed unmatched. The CDR3 spans 16 residues. These records were also assigned to another study, of yellow fever vaccine responses in identical twins.

Sample: PBMCs. The V call is TRBV12-3 or TRBV12-4, the J call TRBJ2-2; 9 bases fit TRBD1. The receptor was isolated from a young woman in good health. The CDR3 reads CASSLGQGLDTGELFF. The CDR3 DNA sequence: TGTGCCAGCAGTCTAGGACAGGGGCTTGACACCGGGGAGCTGTTTTTT.